The rows below give T cell receptor beta chains drawn from one sample of a study of CD4 T cells in relation to SARS-CoV-2 and coronaviruses. Generated by immunoSEQ multiplex PCR, the TCRdb table keeps only in-frame clones and is missing some. The table lists some 30,000 clones, roughly three quarters of them singletons, with about 17% in the top ten. Their antigens are not known. What was sequenced was CD4+ T cells from PBMCs, cultured in vitro. These receptors all come from a human donor in good health. Each CDR3 is given with its conserved first and last residue. A D gene is named only where the DNA matches it firmly. Clone sizes are given selectively: once, few, many, or a class where the clone is expanded.

>-|TRBD1|TRBJ2-7|TRBV18
CASSRTGGSSYEQYF
TGTGCCAGCTCGCGAACAGGGGGAAGCTCCTACGAGCAGTACTTC
>-|-|TRBJ2-2|TRBV18
CASSPWEQVGTGELFF
TGTGCCAGCTCCCCTTGGGAGCAGGTCGGGACCGGGGAGCTGTTTTTT
>-|-|TRBJ1-1|TRBV10-3
CAISPLGAEAFF
TGTGCCATCAGTCCTTTGGGCGCTGAAGCTTTCTTT
>few|TRBD1|TRBJ1-4|TRBV29-1
CSVEVTGSGEKLFF
TGCAGCGTTGAAGTGACAGGGTCGGGTGAAAAACTGTTTTTT
>-|-|TRBJ1-2|TRBV4-3
CASSQALLYANGYTF
TGCGCCAGCAGCCAAGCACTCCTTTACGCGAATGGCTACACCTTC
>few|TRBD2|TRBJ2-7|TRBV6-5
CASAGLEVSYEQYF
TGTGCCAGCGCGGGACTAGAGGTCTCCTACGAGCAGTACTTC
>-|-|TRBJ1-5|TRBV19
CASIPGWGGGNQPQHF
TGTGCCAGTATACCGGGTTGGGGAGGGGGCAATCAGCCCCAGCATTTT
>-|-|TRBJ1-1|TRBV6-5
CASSYGGGFGAFF
TGTGCCAGCAGTTACGGTGGGGGGTTCGGGGCTTTCTTT
>-|-|TRBJ1-1|TRBV28
CASSPSPGQSNTEAFF
TGTGCCAGCAGCCCGTCTCCGGGACAATCGAACACTGAAGCTTTCTTT
>-|-|TRBJ2-2|TRBV2
CASTQAAGELFF
TGTGCCAGCACCCAGGCTGCCGGGGAGCTGTTTTTT
>-|-|TRBJ2-6|TRBV14
CASSPHRAAGANVLTF
TGTGCCAGCAGCCCCCACAGGGCTGCTGGGGCCAACGTCCTGACTTTC
>-|TRBD2|TRBJ2-7|TRBV3-1/TRBV3-2
CASSLLTSGRAYEQYF
TGTGCCAGCAGCCTCCTCACTAGCGGGAGGGCCTACGAGCAGTACTTC